This TCR beta chain appears in the sequencing data of a study of hypomethylating agent response in myelodysplastic syndrome. About the research overall: Patients with myelodysplastic syndrome were several male and 2 female. Response meant complete response or hematologic improvement; all other patients were non-responders.

The CDR3 runs to 15 residues. V lost 3 bases to trimming and J lost 7 bases, with 18 bases between them. Germline CDR1 is SGHVT and CDR2 is SQSDAQ. Generated by immunoSEQ multiplex PCR, the TCRdb table keeps only in-frame clones and is missing some. The sample lists approximately 11,000 clones, around 80% occurring once. Study-level points and caveats: Responders gained more novel clonotypes; non-responders had more contracted clonotypes after treatment.

About this clone itself: The antigen remains unidentified.

This specimen was bone marrow, taken before or after starting hypomethylating agent treatment for myelodysplastic syndrome (not recorded which). The clonotype originates from a human donor with myelodysplastic syndrome. This chain links TRBV7-4 with TRBJ1-2, with a weak D call TRBD1 (5 bases). The CDR3 DNA reads as TGTGCCAGCAGCTTCCAGTCAGAGGGGTCGCGTGGCTACACCTTC. Translating gives CASSFQSEGSRGYTF.